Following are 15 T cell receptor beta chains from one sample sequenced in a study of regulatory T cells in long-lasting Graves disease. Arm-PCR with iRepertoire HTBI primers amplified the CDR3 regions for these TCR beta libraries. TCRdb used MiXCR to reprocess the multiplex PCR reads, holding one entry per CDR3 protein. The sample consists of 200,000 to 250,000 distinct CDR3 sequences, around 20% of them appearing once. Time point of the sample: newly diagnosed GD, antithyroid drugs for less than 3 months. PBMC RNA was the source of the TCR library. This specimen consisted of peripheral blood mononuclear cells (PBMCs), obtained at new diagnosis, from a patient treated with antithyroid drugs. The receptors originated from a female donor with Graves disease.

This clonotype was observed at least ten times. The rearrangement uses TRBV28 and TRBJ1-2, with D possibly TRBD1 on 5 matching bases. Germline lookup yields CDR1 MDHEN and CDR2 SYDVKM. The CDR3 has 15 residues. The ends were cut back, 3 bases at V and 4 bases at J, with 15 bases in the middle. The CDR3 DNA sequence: TGTGCCAGCAGTTTGCGGCCTCGAGGGACCTATGGCTACACCTTC. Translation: CASSLRPRGTYGYTF.

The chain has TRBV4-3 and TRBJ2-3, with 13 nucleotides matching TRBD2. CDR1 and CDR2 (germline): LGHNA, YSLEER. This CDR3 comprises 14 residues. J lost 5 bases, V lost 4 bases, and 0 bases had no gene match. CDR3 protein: CASSRLAGGDTQYF. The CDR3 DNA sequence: TGCGCCAGCAGCCGACTAGCGGGGGGAGATACGCAGTATTTT.

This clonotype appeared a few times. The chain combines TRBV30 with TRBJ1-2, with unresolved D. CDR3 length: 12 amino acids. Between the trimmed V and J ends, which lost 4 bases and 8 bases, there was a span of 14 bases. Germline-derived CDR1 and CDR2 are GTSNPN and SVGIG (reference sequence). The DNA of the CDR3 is TGTGCCTGGAATGAGGGCGCGGGGGGCTACACCTTC. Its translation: CAWNEGAGGYTF.

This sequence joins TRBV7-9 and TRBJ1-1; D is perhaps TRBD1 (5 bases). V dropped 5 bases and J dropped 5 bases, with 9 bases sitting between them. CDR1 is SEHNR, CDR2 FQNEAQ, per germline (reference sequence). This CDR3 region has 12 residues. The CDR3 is CASSKTETEAFF. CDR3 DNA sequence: TGTGCCAGCAGCAAGACAGAGACTGAAGCTTTCTTT. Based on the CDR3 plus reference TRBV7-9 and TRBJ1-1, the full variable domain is DTGVSQNPRHKITKRGQNVTFRCDPISEHNRLYWYRQTLGQGPEFLTYFQNEAQLEKSRLLSDRFSAERPKGSFSTLEIQRTEQGDSAMYLCASSKTETEAFFGQGTRLTVV.

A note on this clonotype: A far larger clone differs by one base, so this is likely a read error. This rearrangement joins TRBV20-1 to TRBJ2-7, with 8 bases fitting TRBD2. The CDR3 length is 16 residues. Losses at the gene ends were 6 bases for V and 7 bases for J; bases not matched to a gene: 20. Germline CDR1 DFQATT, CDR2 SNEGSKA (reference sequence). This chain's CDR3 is CSAVPTSGQPHNEQYF. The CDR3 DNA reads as TGCAGTGCGGTCCCCACTAGCGGCCAGCCCCACAATGAGCAGTACTTC.

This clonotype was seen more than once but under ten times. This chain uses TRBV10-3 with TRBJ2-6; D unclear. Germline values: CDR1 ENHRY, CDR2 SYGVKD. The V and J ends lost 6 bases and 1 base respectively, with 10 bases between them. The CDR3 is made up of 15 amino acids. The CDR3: CAISPGFSGANVLTF. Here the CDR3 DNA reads TGTGCCATCAGCCCCGGGTTTTCTGGGGCCAACGTCCTGACTTTC.

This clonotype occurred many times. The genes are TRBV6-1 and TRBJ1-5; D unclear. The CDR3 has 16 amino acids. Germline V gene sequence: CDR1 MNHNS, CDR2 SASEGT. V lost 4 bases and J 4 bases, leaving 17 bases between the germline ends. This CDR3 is CASSGPLPGPNQPQHF. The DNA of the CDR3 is TGTGCCAGCAGTGGGCCCCTTCCGGGCCCTAATCAGCCCCAGCATTTT.

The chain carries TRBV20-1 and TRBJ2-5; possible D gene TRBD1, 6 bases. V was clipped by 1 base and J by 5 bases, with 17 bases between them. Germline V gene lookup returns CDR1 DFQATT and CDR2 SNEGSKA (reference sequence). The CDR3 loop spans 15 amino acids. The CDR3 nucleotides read TGCAGTGCTAGAGTAAAAGGGCAGGGGTTGGAGACCCAGTACTTC. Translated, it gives CSARVKGQGLETQYF.

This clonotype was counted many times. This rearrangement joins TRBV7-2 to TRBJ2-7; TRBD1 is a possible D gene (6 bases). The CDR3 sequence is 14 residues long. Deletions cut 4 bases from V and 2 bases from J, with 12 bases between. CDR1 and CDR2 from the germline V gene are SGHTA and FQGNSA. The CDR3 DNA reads TGTGCCAGCAGCTCAACAGGGATCCCCTACGAGCAGTACTTC. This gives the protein CASSSTGIPYEQYF.

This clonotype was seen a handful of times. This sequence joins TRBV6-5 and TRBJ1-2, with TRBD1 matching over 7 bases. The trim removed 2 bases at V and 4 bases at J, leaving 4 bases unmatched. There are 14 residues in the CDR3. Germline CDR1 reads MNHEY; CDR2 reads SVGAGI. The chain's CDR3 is CASSYRGRGYGYTF. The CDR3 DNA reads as TGTGCCAGCAGTTACAGGGGGCGCGGCTATGGCTACACCTTC.

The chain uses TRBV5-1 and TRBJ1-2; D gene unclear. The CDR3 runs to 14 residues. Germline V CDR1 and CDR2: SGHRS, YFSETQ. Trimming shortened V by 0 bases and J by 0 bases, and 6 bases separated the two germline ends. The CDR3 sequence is CASSLATSNYGYTF. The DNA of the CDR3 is TGCGCCAGCAGCTTGGCGACCTCTAACTATGGCTACACCTTC.

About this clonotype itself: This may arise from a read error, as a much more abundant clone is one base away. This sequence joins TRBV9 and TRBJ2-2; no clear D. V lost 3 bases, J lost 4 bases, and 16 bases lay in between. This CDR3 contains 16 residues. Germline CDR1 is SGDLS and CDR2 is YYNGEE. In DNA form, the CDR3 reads TGTGCCAGCAGCGGCACGGGCCTCGGCGGCACCGGGGAGCTGTTTTTT. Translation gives CASSGTGLGGTGELFF.

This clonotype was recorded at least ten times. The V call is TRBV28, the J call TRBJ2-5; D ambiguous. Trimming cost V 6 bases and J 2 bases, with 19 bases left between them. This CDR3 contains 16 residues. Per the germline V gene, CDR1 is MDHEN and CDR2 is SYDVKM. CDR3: CASSRLELVIQETQYF. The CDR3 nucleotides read TGTGCCAGCAGCCGCTTGGAGCTGGTGATTCAAGAGACCCAGTACTTC.

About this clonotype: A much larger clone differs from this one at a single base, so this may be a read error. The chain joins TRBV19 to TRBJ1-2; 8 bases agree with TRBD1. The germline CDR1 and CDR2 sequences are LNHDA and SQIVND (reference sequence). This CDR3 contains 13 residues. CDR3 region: CTSRAGGNYGYTF. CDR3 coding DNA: TGTACCAGTAGGGCAGGGGGCAACTATGGCTACACCTTC.

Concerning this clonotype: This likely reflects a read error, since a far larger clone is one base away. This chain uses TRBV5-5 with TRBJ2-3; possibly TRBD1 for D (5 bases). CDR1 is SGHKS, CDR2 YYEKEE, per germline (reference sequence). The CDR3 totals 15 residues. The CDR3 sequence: CATSPQGANTDTQYF. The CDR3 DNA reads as TGTGCCACCAGCCCTCAAGGGGCTAACACAGATACGCAGTATTTT.